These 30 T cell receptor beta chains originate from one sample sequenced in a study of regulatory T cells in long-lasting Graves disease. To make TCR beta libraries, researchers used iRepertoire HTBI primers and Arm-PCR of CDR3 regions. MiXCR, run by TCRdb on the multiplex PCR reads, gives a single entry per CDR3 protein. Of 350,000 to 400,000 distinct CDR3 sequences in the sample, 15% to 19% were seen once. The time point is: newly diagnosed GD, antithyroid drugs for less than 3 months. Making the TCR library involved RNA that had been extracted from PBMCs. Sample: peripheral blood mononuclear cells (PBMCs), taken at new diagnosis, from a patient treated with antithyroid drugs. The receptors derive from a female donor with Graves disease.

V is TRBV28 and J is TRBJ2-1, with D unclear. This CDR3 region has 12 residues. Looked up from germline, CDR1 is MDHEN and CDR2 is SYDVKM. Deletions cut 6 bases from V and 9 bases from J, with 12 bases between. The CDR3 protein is CASSPRSLEQFF. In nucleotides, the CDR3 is TGTGCCAGCAGCCCACGCTCTCTTGAGCAGTTCTTC.

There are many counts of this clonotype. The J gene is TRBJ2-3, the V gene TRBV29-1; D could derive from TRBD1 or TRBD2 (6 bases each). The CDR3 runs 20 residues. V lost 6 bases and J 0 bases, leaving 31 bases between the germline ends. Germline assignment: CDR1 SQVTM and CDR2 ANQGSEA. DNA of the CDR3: TGCAGCGTGGCAGGCGGGGCAGGGGAGCTTTTCGGACATAGCACAGATACGCAGTATTTT. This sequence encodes CSVAGGAGELFGHSTDTQYF.

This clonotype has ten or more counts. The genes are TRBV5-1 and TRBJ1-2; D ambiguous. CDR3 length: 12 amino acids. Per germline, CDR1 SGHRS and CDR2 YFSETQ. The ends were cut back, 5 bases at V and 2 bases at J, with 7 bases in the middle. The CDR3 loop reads CASSRRNYGYTF. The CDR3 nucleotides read TGCGCCAGCAGTCGGCGGAACTATGGCTACACCTTC.

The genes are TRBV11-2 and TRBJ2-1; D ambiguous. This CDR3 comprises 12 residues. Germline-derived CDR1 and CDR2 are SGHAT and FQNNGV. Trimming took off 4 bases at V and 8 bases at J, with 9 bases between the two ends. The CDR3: CASSWPDHEQFF. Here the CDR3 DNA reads TGTGCCAGCAGCTGGCCGGATCATGAGCAGTTCTTC.

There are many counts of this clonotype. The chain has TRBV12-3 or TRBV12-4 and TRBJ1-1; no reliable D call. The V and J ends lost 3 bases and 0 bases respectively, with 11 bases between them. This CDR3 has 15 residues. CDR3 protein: CASSFGQRLNTEAFF. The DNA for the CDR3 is TGTGCCAGCAGTTTCGGGCAGAGGCTGAACACTGAAGCTTTCTTT.

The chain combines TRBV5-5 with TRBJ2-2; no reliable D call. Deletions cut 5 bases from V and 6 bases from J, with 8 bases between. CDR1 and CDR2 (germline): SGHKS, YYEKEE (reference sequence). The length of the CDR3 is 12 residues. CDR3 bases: TGTGCCAGCAGTTCCAGAGCCGGGGAGCTGTTTTTT. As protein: CASSSRAGELFF.

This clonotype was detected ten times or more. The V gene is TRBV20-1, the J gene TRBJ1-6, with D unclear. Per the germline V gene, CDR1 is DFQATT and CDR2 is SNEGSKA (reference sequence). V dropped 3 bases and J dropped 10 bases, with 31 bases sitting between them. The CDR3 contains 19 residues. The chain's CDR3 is CSARGQNSRPVGRWSPLHF. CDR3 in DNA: TGCAGTGCTAGGGGCCAGAATTCCCGCCCAGTCGGCCGGTGGTCACCCCTCCACTTT.

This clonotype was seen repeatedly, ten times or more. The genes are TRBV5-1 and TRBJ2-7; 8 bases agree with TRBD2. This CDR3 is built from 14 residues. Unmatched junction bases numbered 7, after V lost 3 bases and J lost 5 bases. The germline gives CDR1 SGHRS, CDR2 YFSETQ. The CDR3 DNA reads TGCGCCAGCAGCTCCACGACTAGCGCCCACGAGCAGTACTTC. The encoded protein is CASSSTTSAHEQYF.

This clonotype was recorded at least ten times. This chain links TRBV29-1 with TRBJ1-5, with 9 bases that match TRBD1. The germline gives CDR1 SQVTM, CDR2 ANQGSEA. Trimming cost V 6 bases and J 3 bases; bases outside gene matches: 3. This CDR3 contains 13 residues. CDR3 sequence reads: CSVGTGHNQPQHF. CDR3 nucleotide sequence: TGCAGCGTGGGGACAGGGCACAATCAGCCCCAGCATTTT.

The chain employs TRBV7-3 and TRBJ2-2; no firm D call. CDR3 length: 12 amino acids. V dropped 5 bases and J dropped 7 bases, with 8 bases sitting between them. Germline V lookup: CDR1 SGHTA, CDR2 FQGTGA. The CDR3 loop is CASSTGSGELFF. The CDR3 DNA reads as TGTGCCAGCAGCACTGGTAGCGGGGAGCTGTTTTTT. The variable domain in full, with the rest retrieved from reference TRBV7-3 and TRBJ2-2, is GAGVSQTPSNKVTEKGKYVELRCDPISGHTALYWYRQSLGQGPEFLIYFQGTGAADDSGLPNDRFFAVRPEGSVSTLKIQRTERGDSAVYLCASSTGSGELFFGEGSRLTVL.

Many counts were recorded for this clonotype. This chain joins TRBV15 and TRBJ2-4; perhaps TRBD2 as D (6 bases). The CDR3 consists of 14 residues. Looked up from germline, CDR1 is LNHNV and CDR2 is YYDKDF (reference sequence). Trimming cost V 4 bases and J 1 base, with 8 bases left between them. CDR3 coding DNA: TGTGCCACCAGCACCCGGGAGGCCAAAAACATTCAGTACTTC. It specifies CATSTREAKNIQYF.

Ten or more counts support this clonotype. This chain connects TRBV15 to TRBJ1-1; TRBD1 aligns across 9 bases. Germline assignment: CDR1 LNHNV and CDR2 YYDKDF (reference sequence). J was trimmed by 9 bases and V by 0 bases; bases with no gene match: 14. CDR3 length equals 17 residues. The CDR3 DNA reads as TGTGCCACCAGCAGAGATCTAACCGACAGGGGGTTAAGAAAAGCTTTCTTT. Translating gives CATSRDLTDRGLRKAFF.

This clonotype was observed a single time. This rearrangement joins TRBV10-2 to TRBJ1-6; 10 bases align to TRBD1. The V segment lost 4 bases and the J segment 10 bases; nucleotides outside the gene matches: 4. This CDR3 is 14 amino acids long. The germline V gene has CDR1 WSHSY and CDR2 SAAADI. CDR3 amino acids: CASSGDRGGSPLHF. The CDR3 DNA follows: TGCGCCAGCAGTGGGGACAGGGGCGGCTCACCCCTCCACTTT.

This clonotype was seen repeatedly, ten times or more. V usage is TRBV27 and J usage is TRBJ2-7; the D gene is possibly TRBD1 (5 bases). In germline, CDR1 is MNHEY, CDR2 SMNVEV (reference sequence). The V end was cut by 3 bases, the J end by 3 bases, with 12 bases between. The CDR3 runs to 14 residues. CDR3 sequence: CASSLQGGLYEQYF. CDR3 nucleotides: TGTGCCAGCAGTTTGCAGGGCGGCCTCTACGAGCAGTACTTC.

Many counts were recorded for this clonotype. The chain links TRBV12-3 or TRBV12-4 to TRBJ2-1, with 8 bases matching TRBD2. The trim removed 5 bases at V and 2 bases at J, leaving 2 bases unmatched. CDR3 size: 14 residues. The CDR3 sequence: CASSAAGAYNEQFF. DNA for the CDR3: TGTGCCAGCAGTGCAGCGGGGGCCTACAATGAGCAGTTCTTC.

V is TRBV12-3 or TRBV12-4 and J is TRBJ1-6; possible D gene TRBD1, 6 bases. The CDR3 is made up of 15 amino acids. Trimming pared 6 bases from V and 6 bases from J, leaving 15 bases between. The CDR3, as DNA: TGTGCCAGCAGCTCCTCGGCGGGGGCTAATTCACCCCTCCACTTT. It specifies CASSSSAGANSPLHF.

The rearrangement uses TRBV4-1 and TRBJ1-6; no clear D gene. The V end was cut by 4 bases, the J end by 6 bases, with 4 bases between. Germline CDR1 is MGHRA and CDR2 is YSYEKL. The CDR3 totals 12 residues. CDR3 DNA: TGCGCCAGCAGCCGTCTTAATTCACCCCTCCACTTT. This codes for CASSRLNSPLHF.

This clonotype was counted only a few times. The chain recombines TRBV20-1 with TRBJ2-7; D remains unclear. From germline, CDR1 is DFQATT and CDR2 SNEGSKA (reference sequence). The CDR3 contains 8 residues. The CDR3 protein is CSKVEQYF. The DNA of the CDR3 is TGCAGCAAGGTGGAGCAGTACTTC.

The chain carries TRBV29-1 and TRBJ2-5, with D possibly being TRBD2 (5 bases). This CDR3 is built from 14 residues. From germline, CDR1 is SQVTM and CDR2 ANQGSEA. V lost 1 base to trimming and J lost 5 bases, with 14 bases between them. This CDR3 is CSVEVALGGETQYF. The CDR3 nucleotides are TGCAGCGTTGAAGTGGCCTTAGGAGGCGAGACCCAGTACTTC.

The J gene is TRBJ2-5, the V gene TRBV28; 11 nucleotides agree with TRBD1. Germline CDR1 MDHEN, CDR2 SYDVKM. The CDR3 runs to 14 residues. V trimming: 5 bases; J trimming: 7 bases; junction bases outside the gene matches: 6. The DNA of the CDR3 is TGTGCCAGCAGTGGGACAGGGGGAGGGGGGACCCAGTACTTC. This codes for CASSGTGGGGTQYF.

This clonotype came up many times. Written as DNA, the CDR3 is TGTGCCAGCAGCTTAACACGGACGAACACTGAAGCTTTCTTT. It specifies CASSLTRTNTEAFF. The gene calls are TRBV7-9 and TRBJ1-1; D ambiguous. Germline loops: CDR1 SEHNR, CDR2 FQNEAQ (reference sequence). The germline V and J ends were trimmed by 2 bases and 1 base, with 8 bases remaining between them. The CDR3 spans 14 residues.

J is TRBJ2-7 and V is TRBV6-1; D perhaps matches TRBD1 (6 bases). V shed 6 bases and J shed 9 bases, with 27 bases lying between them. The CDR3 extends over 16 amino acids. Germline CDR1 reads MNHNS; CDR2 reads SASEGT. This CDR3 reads CASSRDSGVLRIRQYF. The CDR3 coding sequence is TGTGCCAGCAGCCGCGATTCAGGGGTCCTACGGATCCGGCAGTACTTC.

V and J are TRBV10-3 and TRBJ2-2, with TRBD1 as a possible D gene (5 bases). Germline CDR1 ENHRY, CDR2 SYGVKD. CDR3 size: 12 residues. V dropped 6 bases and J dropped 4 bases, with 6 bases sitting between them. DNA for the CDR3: TGTGCCATCAGAACAGGCACCGGGGAGCTGTTTTTT. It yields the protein CAIRTGTGELFF.

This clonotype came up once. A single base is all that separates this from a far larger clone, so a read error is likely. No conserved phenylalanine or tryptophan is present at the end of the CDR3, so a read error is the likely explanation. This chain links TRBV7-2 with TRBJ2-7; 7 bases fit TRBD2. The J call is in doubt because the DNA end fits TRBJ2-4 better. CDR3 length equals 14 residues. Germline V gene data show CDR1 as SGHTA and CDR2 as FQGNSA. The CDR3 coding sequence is TGTGCCAGCAGCGGGGGGGACCGAAAAAACATTCAGTACCTC. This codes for CASSGGDRKNIQYL.

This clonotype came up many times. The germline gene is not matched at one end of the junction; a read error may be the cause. CDR3 DNA sequence: TGTGCCTTCAGGGACAGGGCTACAGATACGCAGTATTTT. Its translation is CAFRDRATDTQYF. The V call is TRBV10-3, the J call TRBJ2-3; TRBD1 aligns across 9 bases. This CDR3 region has 13 residues. Germline assignment: CDR1 ENHRY and CDR2 SYGVKD.

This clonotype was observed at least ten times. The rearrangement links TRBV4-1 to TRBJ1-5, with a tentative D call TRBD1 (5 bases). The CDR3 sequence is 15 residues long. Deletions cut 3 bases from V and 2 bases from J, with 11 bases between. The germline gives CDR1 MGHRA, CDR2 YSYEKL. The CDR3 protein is CASSQGGYGNQPQHF. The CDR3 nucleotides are TGCGCCAGCAGCCAGGGGGGTTACGGCAATCAGCCCCAGCATTTT.

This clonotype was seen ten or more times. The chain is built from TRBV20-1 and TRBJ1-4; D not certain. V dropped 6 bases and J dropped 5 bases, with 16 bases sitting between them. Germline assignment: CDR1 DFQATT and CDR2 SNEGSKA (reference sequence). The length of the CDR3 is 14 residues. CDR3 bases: TGCAGTGCACGCGGGTTAAGAGGGAATGAAAAACTGTTTTTT. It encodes CSARGLRGNEKLFF.

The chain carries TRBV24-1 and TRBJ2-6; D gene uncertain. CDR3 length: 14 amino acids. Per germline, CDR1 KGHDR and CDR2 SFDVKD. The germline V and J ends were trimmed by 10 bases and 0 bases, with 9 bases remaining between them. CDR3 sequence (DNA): TGTGCCACGGCTCGGAGCTCTGGGGCCAACGTCCTGACTTTC. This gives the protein CATARSSGANVLTF.

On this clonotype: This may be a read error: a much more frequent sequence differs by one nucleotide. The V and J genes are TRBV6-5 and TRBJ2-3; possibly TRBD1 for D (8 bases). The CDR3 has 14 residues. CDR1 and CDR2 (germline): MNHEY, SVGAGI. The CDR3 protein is CTSSSTGGADTQYF. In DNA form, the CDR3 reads TGTACCAGCAGTTCCACAGGGGGGGCAGATACGCAGTATTTT.

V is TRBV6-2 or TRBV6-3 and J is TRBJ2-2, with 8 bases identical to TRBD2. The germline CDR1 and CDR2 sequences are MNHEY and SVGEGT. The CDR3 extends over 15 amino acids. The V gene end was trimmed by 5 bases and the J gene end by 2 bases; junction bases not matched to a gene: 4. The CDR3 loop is CASSREGSNTGELFF. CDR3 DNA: TGTGCCAGCAGTCGGGAGGGCAGCAACACCGGGGAGCTGTTTTTT.